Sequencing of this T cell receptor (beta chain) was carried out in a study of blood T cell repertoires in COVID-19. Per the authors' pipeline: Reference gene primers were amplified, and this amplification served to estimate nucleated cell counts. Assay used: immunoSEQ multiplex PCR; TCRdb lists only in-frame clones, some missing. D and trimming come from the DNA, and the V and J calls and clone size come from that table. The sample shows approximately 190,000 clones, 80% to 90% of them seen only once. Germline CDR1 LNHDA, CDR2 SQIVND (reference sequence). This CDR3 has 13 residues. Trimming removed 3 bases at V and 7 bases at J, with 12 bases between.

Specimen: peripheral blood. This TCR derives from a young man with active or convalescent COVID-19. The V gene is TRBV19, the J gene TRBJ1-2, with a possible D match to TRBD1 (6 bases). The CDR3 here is CASSISGGGGYTF. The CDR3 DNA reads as TGTGCCAGTAGTATCTCGGGGGGCGGTGGCTACACCTTC. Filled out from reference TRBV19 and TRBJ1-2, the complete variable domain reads DGGITQSPKYLFRKEGQNVTLSCEQNLNHDAMYWYRQDPGQGLRLIYYSQIVNDFQKGDIAEGYSVSREKKESFPLTVTSAQKNPTAFYLCASSISGGGGYTFGSGTRLTVV.